This passage covers 5 T cell receptor beta chains from one sample sequenced in a study of T cell responses to AZD1222 COVID-19 vaccine. Sequencing was performed with immunoSEQ multiplex PCR; in TCRdb, only in-frame clones are kept and a portion is missing. The table has roughly 190,000 clones, around 92% seen once; the top ten hold over 1%. This specimen consisted of peripheral blood, obtained on day 0 of AZD1222 vaccination. The source of these receptors is an adult in good health.

This chain links TRBV15 with TRBJ2-7; D unresolved. The CDR3 totals 15 residues. Germline CDR1 LNHNV, CDR2 YYDKDF (reference sequence). Trimming left V 4 bases short and J 0 bases short, with 13 bases between. The CDR3 DNA reads as TGTGCCACCAGCACCGATAGACGGGCCTCCTACGAGCAGTACTTC. Protein product: CATSTDRRASYEQYF.

With respect to this clone: One junction end does not reproduce the germline sequence, and a read error may be involved. V gene TRBV4-3 combines with J gene TRBJ2-7; D might be TRBD2 (6 bases). Germline assignment: CDR1 LGHNA and CDR2 YSLEER. The CDR3 sequence is 15 residues long. The DNA of the CDR3 is TGCGCCAGCAGCCAAGACCTCCTGGCGGGGTCGCCGATGCACTTC. Its translation: CASSQDLLAGSPMHF.

This clone was seen a few times. This CDR3 is also generated by other DNA sequences in the sample. This chain connects TRBV9 to TRBJ1-2, with 10 bases fitting TRBD1. The germline V gene encodes CDR1 SGDLS and CDR2 YYNGEE. The CDR3 spans 14 residues. Trimming cost V 2 bases and J 5 bases; bases outside gene matches: 3. This chain's CDR3 is CASSVDRGHYGYTF. The CDR3 DNA is TGTGCCAGCAGCGTCGACAGGGGGCATTATGGCTACACCTTC.

V gene TRBV27 combines with J gene TRBJ1-1; no firm D call. The CDR3 runs to 15 residues. Germline V gives CDR1 MNHEY, CDR2 SMNVEV (reference sequence). V shed 5 bases and J shed 1 base, with 14 bases lying between them. CDR3 bases: TGTGCCAGCAGTCGGCCGGGTGCAGGGAACACTGAAGCTTTCTTT. Translation: CASSRPGAGNTEAFF.

The rearrangement links TRBV5-1 to TRBJ1-2; 7 nucleotides match TRBD1. The CDR3 runs 13 residues. Germline V gene sequence: CDR1 SGHRS, CDR2 YFSETQ. Unmatched junction bases numbered 2, after V lost 4 bases and J lost 2 bases. The CDR3 here is CASSGTENYGYTF. CDR3 sequence (DNA): TGCGCCAGCAGCGGGACAGAGAACTATGGCTACACCTTC. Together with reference TRBV5-1 and TRBJ1-2, the CDR3 gives the full variable domain: KAGVTQTPRYLIKTRGQQVTLSCSPISGHRSVSWYQQTPGQGLQFLFEYFSETQRNKGNFPGRFSGRQFSNSRSEMNVSTLELGDSALYLCASSGTENYGYTFGSGTRLTVV.